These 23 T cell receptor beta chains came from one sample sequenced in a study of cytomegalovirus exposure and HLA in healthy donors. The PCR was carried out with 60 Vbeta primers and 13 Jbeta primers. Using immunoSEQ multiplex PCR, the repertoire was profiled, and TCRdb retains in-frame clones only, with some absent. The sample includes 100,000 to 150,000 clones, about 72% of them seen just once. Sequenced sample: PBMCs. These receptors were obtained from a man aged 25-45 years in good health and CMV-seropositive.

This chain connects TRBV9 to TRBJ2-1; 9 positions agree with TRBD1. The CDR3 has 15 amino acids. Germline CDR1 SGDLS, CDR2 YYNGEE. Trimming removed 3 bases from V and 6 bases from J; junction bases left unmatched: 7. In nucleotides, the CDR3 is TGTGCCAGCAGCGCGCGGGACAGGGAGGTCAATGAGCAGTTCTTC. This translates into CASSARDREVNEQFF. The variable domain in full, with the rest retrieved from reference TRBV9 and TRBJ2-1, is DSGVTQTPKHLITATGQRVTLRCSPRSGDLSVYWYQQSLDQGLQFLIQYYNGEERAKGNILERFSAQQFPDLHSELNLSSLELGDSALYFCASSARDREVNEQFFGPGTRLTVL.

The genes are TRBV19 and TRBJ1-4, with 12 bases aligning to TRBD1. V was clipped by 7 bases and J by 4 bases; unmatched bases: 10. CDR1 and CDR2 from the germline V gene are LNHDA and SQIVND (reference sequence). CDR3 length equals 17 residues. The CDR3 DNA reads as TGTGCCAGTAACTTTCGGGACAGGGGGCGCGATAATGAAAAACTGTTTTTT. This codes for CASNFRDRGRDNEKLFF.

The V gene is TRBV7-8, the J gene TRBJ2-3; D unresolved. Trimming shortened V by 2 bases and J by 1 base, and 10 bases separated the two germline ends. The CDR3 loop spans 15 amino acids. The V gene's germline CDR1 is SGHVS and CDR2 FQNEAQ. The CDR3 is CASSLNSYGTDTQYF. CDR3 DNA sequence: TGTGCCAGCAGCTTAAACTCCTATGGCACAGATACGCAGTATTTT.

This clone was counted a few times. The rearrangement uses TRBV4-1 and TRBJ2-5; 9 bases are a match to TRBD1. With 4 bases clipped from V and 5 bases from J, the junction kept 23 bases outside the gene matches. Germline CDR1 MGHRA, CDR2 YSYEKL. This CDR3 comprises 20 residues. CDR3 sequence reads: CASSPLSPGTGNPQLETQYF. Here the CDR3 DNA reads TGCGCCAGCAGCCCCCTTAGCCCCGGGACAGGGAACCCCCAACTCGAGACCCAGTACTTC.

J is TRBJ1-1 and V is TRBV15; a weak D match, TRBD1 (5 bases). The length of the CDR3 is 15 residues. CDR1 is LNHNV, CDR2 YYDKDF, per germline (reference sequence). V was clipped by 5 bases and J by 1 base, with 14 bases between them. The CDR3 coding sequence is TGTGCCACCAGCGCCCGGGCCGGGGGGAACACTGAAGCTTTCTTT. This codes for CATSARAGGNTEAFF. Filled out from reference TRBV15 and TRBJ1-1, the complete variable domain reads DAMVIQNPRYQVTQFGKPVTLSCSQTLNHNVMYWYQQKSSQAPKLLFHYYDKDFNNEADTPDNFQSRRPNTSFCFLDIRSPGLGDTAMYLCATSARAGGNTEAFFGQGTRLTVV.

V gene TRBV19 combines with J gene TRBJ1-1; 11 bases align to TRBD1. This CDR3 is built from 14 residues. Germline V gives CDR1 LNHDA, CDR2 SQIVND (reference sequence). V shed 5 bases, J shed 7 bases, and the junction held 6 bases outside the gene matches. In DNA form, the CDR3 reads TGTGCCAGTAGTTTCACCGGGACAGGGGGTGAAGCTTTCTTT. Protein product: CASSFTGTGGEAFF.

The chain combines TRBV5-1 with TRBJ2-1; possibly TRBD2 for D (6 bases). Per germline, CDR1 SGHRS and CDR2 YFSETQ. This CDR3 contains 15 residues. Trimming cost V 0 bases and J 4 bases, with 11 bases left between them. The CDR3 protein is CASSLGASVYNEQFF. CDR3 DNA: TGCGCCAGCAGCTTGGGGGCTAGCGTTTACAATGAGCAGTTCTTC.

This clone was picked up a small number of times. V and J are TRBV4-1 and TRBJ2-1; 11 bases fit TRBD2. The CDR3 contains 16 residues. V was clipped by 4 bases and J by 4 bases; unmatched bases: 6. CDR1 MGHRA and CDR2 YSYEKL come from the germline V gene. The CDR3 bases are TGCGCCAGCAGCCGAGGAGGACTAGCGGGTTACAATGAGCAGTTCTTC. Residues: CASSRGGLAGYNEQFF.

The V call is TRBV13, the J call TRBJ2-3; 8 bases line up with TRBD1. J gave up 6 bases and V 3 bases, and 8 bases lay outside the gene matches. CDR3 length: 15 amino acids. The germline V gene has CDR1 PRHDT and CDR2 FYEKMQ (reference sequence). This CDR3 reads CASSFEQGAWDTQYF. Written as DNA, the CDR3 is TGTGCCAGCAGCTTTGAGCAGGGGGCATGGGATACGCAGTATTTT.

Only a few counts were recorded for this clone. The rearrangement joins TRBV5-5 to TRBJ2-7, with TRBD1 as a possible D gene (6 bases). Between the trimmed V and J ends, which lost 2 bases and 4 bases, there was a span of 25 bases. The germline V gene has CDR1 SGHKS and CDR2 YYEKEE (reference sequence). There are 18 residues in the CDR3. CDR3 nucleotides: TGTGCCAGCAGCTTAAGGGGGACGGTGACCCGGGGCAGATACGAGCAGTACTTC. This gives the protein CASSLRGTVTRGRYEQYF.

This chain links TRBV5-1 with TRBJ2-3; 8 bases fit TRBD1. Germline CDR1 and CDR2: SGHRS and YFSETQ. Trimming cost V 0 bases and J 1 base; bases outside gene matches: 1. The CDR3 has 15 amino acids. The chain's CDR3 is CASSLAGQGTDTQYF. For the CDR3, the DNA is TGCGCCAGCAGCTTGGCGGGACAGGGCACAGATACGCAGTATTTT.

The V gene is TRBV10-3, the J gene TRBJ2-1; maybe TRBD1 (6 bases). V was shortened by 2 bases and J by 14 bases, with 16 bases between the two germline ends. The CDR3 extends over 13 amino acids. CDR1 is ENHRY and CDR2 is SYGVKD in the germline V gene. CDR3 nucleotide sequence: TGTGCCATCAGTGAGCCGACAGGTCTAATTGAGTTCTTC. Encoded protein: CAISEPTGLIEFF.

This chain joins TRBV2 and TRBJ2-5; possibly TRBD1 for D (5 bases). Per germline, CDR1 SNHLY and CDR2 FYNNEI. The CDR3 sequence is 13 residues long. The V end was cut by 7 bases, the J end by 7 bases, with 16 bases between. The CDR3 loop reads CASTDRPQGTQYF. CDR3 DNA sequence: TGTGCCAGCACCGACCGGCCCCAGGGGACCCAGTACTTC.

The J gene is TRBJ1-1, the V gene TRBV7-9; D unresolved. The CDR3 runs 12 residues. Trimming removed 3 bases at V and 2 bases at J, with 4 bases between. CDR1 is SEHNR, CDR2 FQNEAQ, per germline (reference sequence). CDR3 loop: CASSFQNTEAFF. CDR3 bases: TGTGCCAGCAGCTTCCAAAACACTGAAGCTTTCTTT.

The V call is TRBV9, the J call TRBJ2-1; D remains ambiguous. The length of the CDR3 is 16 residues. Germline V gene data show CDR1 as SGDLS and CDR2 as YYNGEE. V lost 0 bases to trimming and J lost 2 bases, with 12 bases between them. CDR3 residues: CASSVVTAETYNEQFF. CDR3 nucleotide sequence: TGTGCCAGCAGCGTAGTTACAGCCGAAACCTACAATGAGCAGTTCTTC.

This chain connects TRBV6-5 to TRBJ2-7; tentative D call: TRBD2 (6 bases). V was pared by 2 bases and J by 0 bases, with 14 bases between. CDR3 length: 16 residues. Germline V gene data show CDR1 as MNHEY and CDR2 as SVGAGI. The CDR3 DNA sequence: TGTGCCAGCAGTTACGCCCCCCGGGGGAGCTCCTACGAGCAGTACTTC. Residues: CASSYAPRGSSYEQYF.

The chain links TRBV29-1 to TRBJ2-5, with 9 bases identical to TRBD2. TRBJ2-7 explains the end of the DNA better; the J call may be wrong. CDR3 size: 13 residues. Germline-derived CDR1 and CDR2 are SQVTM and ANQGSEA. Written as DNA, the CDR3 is TGCAGCGTGGCCGGGACTAGCTCATACGAGCAGTACTTC. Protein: CSVAGTSSYEQYF.

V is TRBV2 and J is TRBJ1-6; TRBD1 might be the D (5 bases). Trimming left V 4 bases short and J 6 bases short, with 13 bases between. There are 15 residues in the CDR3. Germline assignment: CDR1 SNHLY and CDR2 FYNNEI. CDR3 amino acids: CASSVSGSTNSPLHF. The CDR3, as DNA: TGTGCCAGCAGTGTCTCAGGGTCCACTAATTCACCCCTCCACTTT. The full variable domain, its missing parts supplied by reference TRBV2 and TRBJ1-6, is EPEVTQTPSHQVTQMGQEVILRCVPISNHLYFYWYRQILGQKVEFLVSFYNNEISEKSEIFDDQFSVERPDGSNFTLKIRSTKLEDSAMYFCASSVSGSTNSPLHFGNGTRLTVT.

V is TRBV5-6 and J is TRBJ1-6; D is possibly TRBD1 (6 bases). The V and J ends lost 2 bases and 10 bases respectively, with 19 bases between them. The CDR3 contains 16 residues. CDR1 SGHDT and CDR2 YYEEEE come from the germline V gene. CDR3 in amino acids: CASSFWQGRVGSPLHF. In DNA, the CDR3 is TGTGCCAGCAGCTTTTGGCAGGGGAGGGTCGGATCACCCCTCCACTTT. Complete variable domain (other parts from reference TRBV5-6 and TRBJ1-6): DAGVTQSPTHLIKTRGQQVTLRCSPKSGHDTVSWYQQALGQGPQFIFQYYEEEERQRGNFPDRFSGHQFPNYSSELNVNALLLGDSALYLCASSFWQGRVGSPLHFGNGTRLTVT.

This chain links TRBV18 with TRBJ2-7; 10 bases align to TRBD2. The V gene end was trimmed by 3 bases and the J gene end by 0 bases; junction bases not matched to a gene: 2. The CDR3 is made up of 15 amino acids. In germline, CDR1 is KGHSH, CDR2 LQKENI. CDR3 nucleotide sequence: TGTGCCAGCTCACCTTCTAGCGGGAGCTCCTACGAGCAGTACTTC. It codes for CASSPSSGSSYEQYF.

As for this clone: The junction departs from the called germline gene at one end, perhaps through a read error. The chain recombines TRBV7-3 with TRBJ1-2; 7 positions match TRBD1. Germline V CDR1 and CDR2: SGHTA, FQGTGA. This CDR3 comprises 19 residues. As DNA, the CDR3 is TGTGCCAGCAGCCTAACGGGACAGAGCAACGGGCAAGGAGGCTATGGCTACACCTTC. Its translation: CASSLTGQSNGQGGYGYTF.

The CDR3 protein is CASSPDRAGYTF. The CDR3 DNA reads TGTGCCAGCAGCCCGGACAGGGCTGGCTACACCTTC. J is TRBJ1-2 and V is TRBV14, with 8 bases matching TRBD1. Trimming at V came to 4 bases and at J to 7 bases, leaving 2 bases not matched to a gene. The CDR3 totals 12 residues. The germline CDR1 and CDR2 sequences are SGHDN and FVKESK.

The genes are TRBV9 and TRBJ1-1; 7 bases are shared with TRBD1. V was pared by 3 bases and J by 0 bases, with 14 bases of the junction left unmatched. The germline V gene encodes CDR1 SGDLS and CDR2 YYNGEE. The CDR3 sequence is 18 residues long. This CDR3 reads CASSANRDRDPMNTEAFF. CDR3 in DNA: TGTGCCAGCAGCGCCAACCGGGACAGAGATCCCATGAACACTGAAGCTTTCTTT.